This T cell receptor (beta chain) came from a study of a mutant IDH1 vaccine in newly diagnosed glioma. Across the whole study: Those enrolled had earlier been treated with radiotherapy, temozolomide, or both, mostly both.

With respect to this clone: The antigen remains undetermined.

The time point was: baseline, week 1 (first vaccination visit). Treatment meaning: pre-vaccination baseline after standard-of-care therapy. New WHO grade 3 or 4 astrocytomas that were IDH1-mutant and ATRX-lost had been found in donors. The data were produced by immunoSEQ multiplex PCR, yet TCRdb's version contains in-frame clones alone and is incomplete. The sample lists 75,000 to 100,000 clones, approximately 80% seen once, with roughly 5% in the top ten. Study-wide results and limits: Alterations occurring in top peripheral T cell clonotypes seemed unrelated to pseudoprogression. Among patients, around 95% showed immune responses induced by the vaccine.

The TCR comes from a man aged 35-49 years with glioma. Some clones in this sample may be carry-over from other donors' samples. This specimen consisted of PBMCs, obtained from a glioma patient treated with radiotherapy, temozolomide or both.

The CDR3 loop reads CASSYSGGADTQYF. The CDR3 nucleotides read TGTGCCAGCAGTTACTCGGGAGGGGCAGATACGCAGTATTTT. The chain couples TRBV6-5 to TRBJ2-3; 7 nucleotides match TRBD2. Germline loops: CDR1 MNHEY, CDR2 SVGAGI. The V and J ends lost 0 bases and 4 bases, in that order; junction bases with no gene match: 1. The length of the CDR3 is 14 residues.